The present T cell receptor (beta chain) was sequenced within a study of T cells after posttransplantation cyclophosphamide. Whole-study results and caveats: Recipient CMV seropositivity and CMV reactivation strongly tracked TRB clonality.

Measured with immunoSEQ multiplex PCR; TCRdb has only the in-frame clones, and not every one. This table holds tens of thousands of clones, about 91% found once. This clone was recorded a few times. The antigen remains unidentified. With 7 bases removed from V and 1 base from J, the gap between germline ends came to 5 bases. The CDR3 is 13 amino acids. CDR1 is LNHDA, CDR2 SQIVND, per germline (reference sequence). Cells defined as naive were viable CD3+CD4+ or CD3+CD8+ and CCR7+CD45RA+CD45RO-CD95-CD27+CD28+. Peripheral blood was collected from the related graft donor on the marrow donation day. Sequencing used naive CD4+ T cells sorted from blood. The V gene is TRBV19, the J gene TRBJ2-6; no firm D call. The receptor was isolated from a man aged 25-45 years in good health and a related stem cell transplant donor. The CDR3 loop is CASTLSGANVLTF. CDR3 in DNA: TGTGCCAGTACCTTGTCTGGGGCCAACGTCCTGACTTTC.